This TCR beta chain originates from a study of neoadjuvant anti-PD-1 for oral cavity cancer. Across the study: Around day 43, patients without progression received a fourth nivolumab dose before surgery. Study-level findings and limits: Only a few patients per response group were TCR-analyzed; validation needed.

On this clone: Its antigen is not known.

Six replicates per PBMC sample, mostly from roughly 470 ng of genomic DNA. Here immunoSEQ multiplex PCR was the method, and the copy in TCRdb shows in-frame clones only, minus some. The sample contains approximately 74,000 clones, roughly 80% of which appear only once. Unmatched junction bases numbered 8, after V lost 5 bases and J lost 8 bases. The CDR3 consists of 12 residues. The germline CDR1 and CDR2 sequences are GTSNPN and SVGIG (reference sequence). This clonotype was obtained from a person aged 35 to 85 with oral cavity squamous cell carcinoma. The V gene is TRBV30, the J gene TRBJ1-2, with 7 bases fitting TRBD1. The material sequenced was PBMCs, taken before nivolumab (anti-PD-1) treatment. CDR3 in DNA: TGTGCCTGGTTGACAGGGTATGAAGGCTACACCTTC. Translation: CAWLTGYEGYTF.